These T cell receptor beta chains were read from a single sample in a study of shared clonotypes between healthy human individuals. The assay was immunoSEQ multiplex PCR, and TCRdb's table has in-frame clones only and misses some. The table records under 850,000 clones, about 91% of them present only once. The sample taken for sequencing was naive CD8+ T cells sorted from blood. The receptors come from a man aged 30-40 years in good health. CDR3s include the opening cysteine and the closing phenylalanine or tryptophan. D genes are given only for firm matches. Only part of the rows carry a size: once, few, many, or a class if the clone is expanded.

V gene	clone size	D gene	J gene	CDR3 protein	CDR3 DNA
TRBV11-3	.	TRBD2	TRBJ2-1	CASSLDQTSGYNEQFF	TGTGCCAGCAGCTTAGACCAGACTAGCGGGTACAATGAGCAGTTCTTC
TRBV6-1	.	TRBD1	TRBJ1-1	CASRDRGNTEAFF	TGTGCCAGCAGGGACAGGGGGAACACTGAAGCTTTCTTT
TRBV27	once	TRBD2	TRBJ2-3	CASSSTRASGRIQDTQYF	TGTGCCAGCAGCTCAACCAGGGCTAGCGGGAGAATTCAAGATACGCAGTATTTT
TRBV6-1	.	.	TRBJ2-7	CASSVARESYEQYF	TGTGCCAGCAGTGTGGCCAGGGAGAGCTACGAGCAGTACTTC
TRBV11-1	.	.	TRBJ2-1	CASSSFFSSYNEQFF	TGTGCCAGCAGCTCATTTTTTAGCTCCTACAATGAGCAGTTCTTC
TRBV27	once	TRBD1	TRBJ2-7	CASSLARGSREQYF	TGTGCCAGCAGTTTAGCCAGGGGGTCGAGGGAGCAGTACTTC
TRBV5-3	.	.	TRBJ2-5	CARVGRKTILKETQYF	TGTGCCCGAGTGGGGAGGAAGACGATTTTGAAAGAGACCCAGTACTTC
TRBV6-1	.	.	TRBJ2-7	CASSEISYEQYF	TGTGCCAGCAGTGAAATAAGCTACGAGCAGTACTTC
TRBV7-2	.	.	TRBJ1-1	CASSPTLLGGNTEAFF	TGTGCCAGCAGCCCGACTCTCCTGGGCGGGAACACTGAAGCTTTCTTT
TRBV9	.	.	TRBJ2-3	CASSVEGLRSDTQYF	TGTGCCAGCAGCGTAGAGGGCTTGAGGTCAGATACGCAGTATTTT
TRBV2	.	TRBD2	TRBJ2-3	CASSVEASSSGPSTDTQYF	TGTGCCAGCAGTGTGGAGGCTTCGAGTAGCGGGCCTAGCACAGATACGCAGTATTTT
TRBV27	.	TRBD2	TRBJ2-5	CASSFEAGATETQYF	TGTGCCAGCAGTTTCGAAGCGGGAGCTACCGAGACCCAGTACTTC
TRBV29-1	.	.	TRBJ2-5	CSVEELAEETQYF	TGCAGCGTTGAAGAGCTCGCTGAGGAGACCCAGTACTTC
TRBV6-5	.	.	TRBJ2-7	CASSPGFYEQYF	TGTGCCAGCAGTCCAGGGTTCTACGAGCAGTACTTC
TRBV28	.	TRBD2	TRBJ2-2	CASSLPTRLALNTGELFF	TGTGCCAGCAGTCTCCCGACCCGACTAGCGCTAAACACCGGGGAGCTGTTTTTT
TRBV7-9	.	.	TRBJ2-7	CASSSASSYEQYF	TGTGCCAGCAGCTCGGCTTCCTCCTACGAGCAGTACTTC
TRBV28	once	.	TRBJ2-5	CASIGASVGETQYF	TGTGCCAGCATTGGGGCCTCGGTAGGAGAGACCCAGTACTTC
TRBV6-1	.	.	TRBJ1-5	CAITRTGSNQPQHF	TGTGCCATCACACGGACGGGTAGCAATCAGCCCCAGCATTTT
TRBV7-9	.	TRBD1	TRBJ2-7	CASSSLVDRAIYEQYF	TGTGCCAGCAGCTCCCTAGTGGACAGGGCCATCTACGAGCAGTACTTC
TRBV4-1	.	TRBD2	TRBJ2-7	CASSLGTSGNYEQYF	TGCGCCAGCAGCCTAGGGACTAGCGGAAACTACGAGCAGTACTTC
TRBV28	.	.	TRBJ2-7	CASSSYTYEQYF	TGTGCCAGCAGTTCGTATACCTACGAGCAGTACTTC
TRBV7-9	.	.	TRBJ1-4	CASSFVIGEKLFF	TGTGCCAGCAGCTTTGTTATTGGTGAAAAACTGTTTTTT
TRBV28	.	.	TRBJ2-6	CASTLGDILGRITGANVLTF	TGTGCCAGCACCTTAGGGGATATTTTGGGGCGAATTACTGGGGCCAACGTCCTGACTTTC
TRBV6-1	.	.	TRBJ2-7	CASSAFTGRANGQYF	TGTGCCAGCAGTGCCTTTACAGGTAGGGCCAACGGGCAGTACTTC